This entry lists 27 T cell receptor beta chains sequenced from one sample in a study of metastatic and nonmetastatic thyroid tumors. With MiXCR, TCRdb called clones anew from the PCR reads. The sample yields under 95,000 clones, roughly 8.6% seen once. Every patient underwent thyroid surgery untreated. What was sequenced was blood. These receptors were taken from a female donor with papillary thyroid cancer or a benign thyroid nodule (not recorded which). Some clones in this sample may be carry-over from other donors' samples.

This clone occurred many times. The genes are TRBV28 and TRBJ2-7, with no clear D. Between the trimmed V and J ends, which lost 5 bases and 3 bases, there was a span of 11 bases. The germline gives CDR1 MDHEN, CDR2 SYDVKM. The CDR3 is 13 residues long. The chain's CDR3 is CASSTGHLYEQYF. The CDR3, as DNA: TGTGCCAGCAGTACGGGCCACCTCTACGAGCAGTACTTC. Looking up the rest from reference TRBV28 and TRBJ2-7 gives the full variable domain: DVKVTQSSRYLVKRTGEKVFLECVQDMDHENMFWYRQDPGLGLRLIYFSYDVKMKEKGDIPEGYSVSREKKERFSLILESASTNQTSMYLCASSTGHLYEQYFGPGTRLTVT.

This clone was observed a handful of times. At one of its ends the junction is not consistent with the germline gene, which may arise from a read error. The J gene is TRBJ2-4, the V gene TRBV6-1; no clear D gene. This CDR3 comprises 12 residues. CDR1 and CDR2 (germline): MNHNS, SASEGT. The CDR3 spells CGSLGSKNIQYF. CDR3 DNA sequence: TGTGGCAGCTTAGGGTCCAAAAACATTCAGTACTTC.

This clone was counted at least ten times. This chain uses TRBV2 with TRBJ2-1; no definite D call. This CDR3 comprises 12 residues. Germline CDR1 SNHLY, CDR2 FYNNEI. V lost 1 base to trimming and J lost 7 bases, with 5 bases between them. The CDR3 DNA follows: TGTGCCAGCAGTGAAGAGTCTAATGAGCAGTTCTTC. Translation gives CASSEESNEQFF. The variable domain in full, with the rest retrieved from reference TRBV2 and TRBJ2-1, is EPEVTQTPSHQVTQMGQEVILRCVPISNHLYFYWYRQILGQKVEFLVSFYNNEISEKSEIFDDQFSVERPDGSNFTLKIRSTKLEDSAMYFCASSEESNEQFFGPGTRLTVL.

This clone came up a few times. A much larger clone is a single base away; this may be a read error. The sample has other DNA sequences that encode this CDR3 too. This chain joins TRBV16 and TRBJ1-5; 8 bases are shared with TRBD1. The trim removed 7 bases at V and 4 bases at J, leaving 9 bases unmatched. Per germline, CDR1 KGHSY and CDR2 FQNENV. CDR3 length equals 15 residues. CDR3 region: CASNPVQGGNQPQHF. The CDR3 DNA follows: TGTGCCAGCAACCCCGTACAGGGGGGTAATCAGCCCCAGCATTTT.

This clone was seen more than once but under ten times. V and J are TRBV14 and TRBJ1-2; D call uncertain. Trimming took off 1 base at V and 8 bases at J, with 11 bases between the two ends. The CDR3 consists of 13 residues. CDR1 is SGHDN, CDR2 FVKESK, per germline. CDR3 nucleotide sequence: TGTGCCAGCAGCCAAGGGCCGGGGTCGGGCTACACCTTC. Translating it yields CASSQGPGSGYTF.

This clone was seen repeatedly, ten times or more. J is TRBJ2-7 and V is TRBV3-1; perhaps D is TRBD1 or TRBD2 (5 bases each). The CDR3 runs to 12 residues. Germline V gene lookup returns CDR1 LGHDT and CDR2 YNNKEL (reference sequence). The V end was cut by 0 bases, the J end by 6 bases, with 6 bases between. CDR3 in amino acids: CASSQERGEQYF. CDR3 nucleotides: TGTGCCAGCAGCCAAGAGAGGGGCGAGCAGTACTTC.

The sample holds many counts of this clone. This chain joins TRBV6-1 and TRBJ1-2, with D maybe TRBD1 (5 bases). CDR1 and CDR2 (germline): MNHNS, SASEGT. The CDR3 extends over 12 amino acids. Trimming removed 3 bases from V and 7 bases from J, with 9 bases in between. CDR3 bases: TGTGCCAGCAGTGAGGACATGGCTGGCTACACCTTC. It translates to CASSEDMAGYTF.

The CDR3 protein is CASSIGPAHSLNTEAFF. In nucleotides, the CDR3 is TGCGCCAGCAGCATAGGCCCGGCCCATAGCCTGAACACTGAAGCTTTCTTT. V gene TRBV5-1 combines with J gene TRBJ1-1; D not resolved. V lost 4 bases and J lost 0, with 19 bases in between. There are 17 residues in the CDR3. CDR1 is SGHRS and CDR2 is YFSETQ in the germline V gene.

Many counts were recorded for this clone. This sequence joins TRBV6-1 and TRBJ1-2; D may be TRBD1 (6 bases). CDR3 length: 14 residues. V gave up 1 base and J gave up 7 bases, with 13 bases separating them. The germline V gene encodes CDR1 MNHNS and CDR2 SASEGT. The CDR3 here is CASSEEPGAGGYTF. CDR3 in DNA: TGTGCCAGCAGTGAAGAGCCGGGGGCGGGTGGCTACACCTTC.

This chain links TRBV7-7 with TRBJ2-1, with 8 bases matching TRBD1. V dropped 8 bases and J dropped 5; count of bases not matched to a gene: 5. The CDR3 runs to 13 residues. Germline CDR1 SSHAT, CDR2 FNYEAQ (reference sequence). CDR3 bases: TGTGCCAGCGGACAGGGAATCCACAATGAGCAGTTCTTC. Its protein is CASGQGIHNEQFF. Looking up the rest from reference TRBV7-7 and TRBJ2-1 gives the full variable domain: GAGVSQSPRYKVTKRGQDVTLRCDPISSHATLYWYQQALGQGPEFLTYFNYEAQPDKSGLPSDRFSAERPEGSISTLTIQRTEQRDSAMYRCASGQGIHNEQFFGPGTRLTVL.

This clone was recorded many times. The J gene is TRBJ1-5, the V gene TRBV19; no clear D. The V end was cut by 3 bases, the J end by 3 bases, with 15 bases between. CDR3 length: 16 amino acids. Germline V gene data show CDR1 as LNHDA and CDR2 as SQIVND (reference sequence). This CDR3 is CASSMFSRTVNQPQHF. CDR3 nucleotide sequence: TGTGCCAGTAGTATGTTTTCCAGGACCGTCAATCAGCCCCAGCATTTT. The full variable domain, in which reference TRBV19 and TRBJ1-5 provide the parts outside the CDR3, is DGGITQSPKYLFRKEGQNVTLSCEQNLNHDAMYWYRQDPGQGLRLIYYSQIVNDFQKGDIAEGYSVSREKKESFPLTVTSAQKNPTAFYLCASSMFSRTVNQPQHFGDGTRLSIL.

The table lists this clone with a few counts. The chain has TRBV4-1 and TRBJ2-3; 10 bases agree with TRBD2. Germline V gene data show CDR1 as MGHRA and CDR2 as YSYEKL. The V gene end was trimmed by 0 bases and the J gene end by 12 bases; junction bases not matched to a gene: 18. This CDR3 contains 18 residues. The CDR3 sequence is CASSQELGWASGGHRQYF. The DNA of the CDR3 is TGCGCCAGCAGCCAAGAATTGGGTTGGGCTAGCGGGGGTCACCGCCAGTATTTT.

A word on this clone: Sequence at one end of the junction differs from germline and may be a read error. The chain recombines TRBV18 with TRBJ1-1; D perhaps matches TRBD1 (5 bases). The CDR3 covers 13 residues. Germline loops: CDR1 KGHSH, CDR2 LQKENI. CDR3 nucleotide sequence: TGTGCCAGCTCACCACTCGGCGGGGGGGAAGTTTTCTTT. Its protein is CASSPLGGGEVFF.

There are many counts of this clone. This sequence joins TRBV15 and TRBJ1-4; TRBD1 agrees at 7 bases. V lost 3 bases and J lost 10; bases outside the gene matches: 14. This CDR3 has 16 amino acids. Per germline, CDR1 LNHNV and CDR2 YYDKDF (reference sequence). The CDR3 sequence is CATSRETPGQDLKLFF. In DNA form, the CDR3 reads TGTGCCACCAGCAGGGAAACACCAGGACAGGACTTAAAACTGTTTTTT.

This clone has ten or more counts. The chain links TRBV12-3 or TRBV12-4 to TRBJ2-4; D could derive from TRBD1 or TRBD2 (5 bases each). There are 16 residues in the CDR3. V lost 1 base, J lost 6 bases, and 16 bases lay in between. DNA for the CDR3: TGTGCCAGCAGTTTAGGGGACCCTGGTTTGGGAAACATTCAGTACTTC. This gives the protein CASSLGDPGLGNIQYF.

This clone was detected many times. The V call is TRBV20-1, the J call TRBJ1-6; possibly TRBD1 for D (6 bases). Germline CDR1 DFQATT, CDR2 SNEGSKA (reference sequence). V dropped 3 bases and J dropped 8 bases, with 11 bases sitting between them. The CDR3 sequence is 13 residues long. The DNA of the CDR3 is TGCAGTGCTAGCATCGGACAGTATTCACCCCTCCACTTT. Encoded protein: CSASIGQYSPLHF.

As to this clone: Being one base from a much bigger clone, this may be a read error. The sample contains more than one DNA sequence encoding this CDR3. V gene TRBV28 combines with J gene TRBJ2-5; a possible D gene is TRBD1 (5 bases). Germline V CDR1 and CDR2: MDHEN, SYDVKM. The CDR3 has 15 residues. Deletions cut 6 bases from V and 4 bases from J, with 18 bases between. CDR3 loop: CASSTQGQGTETQYF. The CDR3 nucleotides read TGTGCCAGCAGCACCCAAGGGCAGGGTACAGAGACCCAGTACTTC.

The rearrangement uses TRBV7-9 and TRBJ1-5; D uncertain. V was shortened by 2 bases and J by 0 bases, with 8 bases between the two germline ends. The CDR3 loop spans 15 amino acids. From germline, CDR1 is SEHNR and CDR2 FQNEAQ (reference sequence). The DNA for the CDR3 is TGTGCCAGCAGCTTAACGGGAGATAGCAATCAGCCCCAGCATTTT. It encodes CASSLTGDSNQPQHF.

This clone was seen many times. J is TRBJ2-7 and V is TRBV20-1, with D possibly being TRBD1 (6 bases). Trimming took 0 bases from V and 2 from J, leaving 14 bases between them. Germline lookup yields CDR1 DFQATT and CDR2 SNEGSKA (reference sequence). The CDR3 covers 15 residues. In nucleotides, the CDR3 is TGCAGTGCTAGAGACGTGGCAGGGGTACCCTACGAGCAGTACTTC. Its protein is CSARDVAGVPYEQYF.

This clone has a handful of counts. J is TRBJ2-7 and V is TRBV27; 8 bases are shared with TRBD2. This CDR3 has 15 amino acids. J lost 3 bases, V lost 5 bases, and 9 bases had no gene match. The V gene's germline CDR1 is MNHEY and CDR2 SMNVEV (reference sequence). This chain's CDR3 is CASSALGGGDYEQYF. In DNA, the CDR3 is TGTGCCAGCAGTGCCCTCGGGGGGGGTGACTACGAGCAGTACTTC.

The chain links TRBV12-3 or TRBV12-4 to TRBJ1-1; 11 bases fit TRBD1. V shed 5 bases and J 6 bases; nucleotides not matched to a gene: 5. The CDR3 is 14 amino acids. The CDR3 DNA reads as TGTGCCAGCAGTAAGGGACAGGGGGTGTCTGAAGCTTTCTTT. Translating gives CASSKGQGVSEAFF.

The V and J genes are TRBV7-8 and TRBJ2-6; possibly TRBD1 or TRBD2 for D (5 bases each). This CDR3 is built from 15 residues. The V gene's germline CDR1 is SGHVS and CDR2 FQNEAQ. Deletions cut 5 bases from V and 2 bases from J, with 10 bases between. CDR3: CASSPREPGANVLTF. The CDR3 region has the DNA TGTGCCAGCAGCCCCAGGGAGCCTGGGGCCAACGTCCTGACTTTC.

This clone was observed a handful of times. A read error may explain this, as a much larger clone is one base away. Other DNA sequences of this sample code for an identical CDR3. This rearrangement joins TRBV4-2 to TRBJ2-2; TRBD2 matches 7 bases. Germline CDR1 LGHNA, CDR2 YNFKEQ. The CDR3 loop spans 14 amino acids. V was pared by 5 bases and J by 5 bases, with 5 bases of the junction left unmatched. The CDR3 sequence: CASSALADTGELFF. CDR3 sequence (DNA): TGTGCCAGCAGCGCCCTAGCGGATACCGGGGAGCTGTTTTTT.

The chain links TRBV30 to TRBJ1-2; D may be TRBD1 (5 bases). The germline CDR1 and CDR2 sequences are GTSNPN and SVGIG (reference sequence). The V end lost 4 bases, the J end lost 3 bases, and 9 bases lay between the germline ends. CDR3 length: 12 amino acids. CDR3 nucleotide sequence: TGTGCCTGGACTTGGGGGGACTATGGCTACACCTTC. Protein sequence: CAWTWGDYGYTF. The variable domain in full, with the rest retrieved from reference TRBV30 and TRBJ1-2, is SQTIHQWPATLVQPVGSPLSLECTVEGTSNPNLYWYRQAAGRGLQLLFYSVGIGQISSEVPQNLSASRPQDRQFILSSKKLLLSDSGFYLCAWTWGDYGYTFGSGTRLTVV.

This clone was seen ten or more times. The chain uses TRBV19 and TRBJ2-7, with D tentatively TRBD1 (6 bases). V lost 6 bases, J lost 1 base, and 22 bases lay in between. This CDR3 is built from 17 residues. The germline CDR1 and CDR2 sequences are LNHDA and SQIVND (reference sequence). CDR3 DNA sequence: TGTGCCAGTAGCCAAAGTTATGGACAGCTAAGTTCCTACGAGCAGTACTTC. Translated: CASSQSYGQLSSYEQYF. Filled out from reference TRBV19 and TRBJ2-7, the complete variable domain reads DGGITQSPKYLFRKEGQNVTLSCEQNLNHDAMYWYRQDPGQGLRLIYYSQIVNDFQKGDIAEGYSVSREKKESFPLTVTSAQKNPTAFYLCASSQSYGQLSSYEQYFGPGTRLTVT.

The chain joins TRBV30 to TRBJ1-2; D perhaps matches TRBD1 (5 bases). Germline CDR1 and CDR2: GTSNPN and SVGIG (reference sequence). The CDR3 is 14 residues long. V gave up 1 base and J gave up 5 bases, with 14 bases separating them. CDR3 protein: CAWSDLGLSYGYTF. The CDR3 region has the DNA TGTGCCTGGAGTGACCTGGGACTCTCATATGGCTACACCTTC.

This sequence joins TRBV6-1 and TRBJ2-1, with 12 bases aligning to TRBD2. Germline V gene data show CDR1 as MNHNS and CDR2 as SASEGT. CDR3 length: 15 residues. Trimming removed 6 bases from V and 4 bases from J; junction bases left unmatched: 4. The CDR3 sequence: CASRAGLAGYNEQFF. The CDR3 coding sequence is TGTGCCAGCAGGGCTGGACTAGCGGGATACAATGAGCAGTTCTTC.